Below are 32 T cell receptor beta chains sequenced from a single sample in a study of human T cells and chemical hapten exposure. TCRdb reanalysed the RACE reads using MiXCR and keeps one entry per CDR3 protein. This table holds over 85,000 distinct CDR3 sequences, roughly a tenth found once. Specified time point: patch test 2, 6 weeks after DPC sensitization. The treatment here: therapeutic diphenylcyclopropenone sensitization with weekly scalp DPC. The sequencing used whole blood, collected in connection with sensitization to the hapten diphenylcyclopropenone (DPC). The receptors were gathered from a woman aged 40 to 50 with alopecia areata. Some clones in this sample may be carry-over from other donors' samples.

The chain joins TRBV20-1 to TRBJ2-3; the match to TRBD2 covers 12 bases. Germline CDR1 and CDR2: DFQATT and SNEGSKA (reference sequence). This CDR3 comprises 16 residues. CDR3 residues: CRAFLAGGPFRDTQYF. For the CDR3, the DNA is TGCAGAGCTTTCCTAGCGGGAGGGCCGTTTCGCGATACGCAGTATTTT.

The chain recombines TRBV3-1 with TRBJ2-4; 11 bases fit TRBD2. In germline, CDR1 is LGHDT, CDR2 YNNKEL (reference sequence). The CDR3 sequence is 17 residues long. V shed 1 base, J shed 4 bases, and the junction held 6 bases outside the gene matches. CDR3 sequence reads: CASSQAGRLAGKNIQYF. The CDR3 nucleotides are TGTGCCAGCAGCCAAGCCGGACGACTAGCGGGAAAAAACATTCAGTACTTC.

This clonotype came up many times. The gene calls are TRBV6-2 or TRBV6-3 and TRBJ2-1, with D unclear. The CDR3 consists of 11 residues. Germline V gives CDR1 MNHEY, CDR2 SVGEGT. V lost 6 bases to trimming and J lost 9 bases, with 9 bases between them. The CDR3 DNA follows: TGTGCCAGCAGGAACCACATTGAGCAGTTCTTC. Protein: CASRNHIEQFF.

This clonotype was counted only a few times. This CDR3 reads CATTDRNHYEQYF. The CDR3 nucleotides read TGTGCCACGACGGACAGAAACCATTACGAGCAGTACTTC. This chain links TRBV15 with TRBJ2-7, with D maybe TRBD1 (6 bases). Germline assignment: CDR1 LNHNV and CDR2 YYDKDF (reference sequence). Trimming stripped 9 bases from V and 4 bases from J, with 16 bases between. The CDR3 is made up of 13 amino acids.

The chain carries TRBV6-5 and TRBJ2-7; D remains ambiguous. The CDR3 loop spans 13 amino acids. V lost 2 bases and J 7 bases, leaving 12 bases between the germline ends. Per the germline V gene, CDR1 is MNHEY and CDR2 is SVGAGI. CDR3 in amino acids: CASSYGRTGEQYF. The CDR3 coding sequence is TGTGCCAGCAGTTACGGCAGGACCGGGGAGCAGTACTTC.

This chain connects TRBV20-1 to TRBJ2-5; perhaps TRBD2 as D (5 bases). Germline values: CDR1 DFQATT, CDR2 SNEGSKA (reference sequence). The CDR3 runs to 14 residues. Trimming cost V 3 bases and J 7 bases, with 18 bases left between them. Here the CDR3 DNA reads TGCAGTGCTAGGCTAGCCGCGCCGTCCGGGACCCAGTACTTC. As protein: CSARLAAPSGTQYF.

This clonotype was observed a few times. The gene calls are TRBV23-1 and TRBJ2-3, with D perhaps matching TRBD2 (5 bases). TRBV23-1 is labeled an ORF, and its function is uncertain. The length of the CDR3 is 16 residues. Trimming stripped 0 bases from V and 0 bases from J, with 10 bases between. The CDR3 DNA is TGCGCCAGCAGTCAATCTGCCAGCGGTAGCACAGATACGCAGTATTTT. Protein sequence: CASSQSASGSTDTQYF.

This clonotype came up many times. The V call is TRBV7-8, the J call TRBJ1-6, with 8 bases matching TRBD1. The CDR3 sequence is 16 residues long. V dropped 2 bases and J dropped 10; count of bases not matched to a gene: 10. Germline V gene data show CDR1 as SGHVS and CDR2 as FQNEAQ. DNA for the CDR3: TGTGCCAGCAGCTTAACCACGGACAGGGTTCGCTCACCCCTCCACTTT. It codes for CASSLTTDRVRSPLHF.

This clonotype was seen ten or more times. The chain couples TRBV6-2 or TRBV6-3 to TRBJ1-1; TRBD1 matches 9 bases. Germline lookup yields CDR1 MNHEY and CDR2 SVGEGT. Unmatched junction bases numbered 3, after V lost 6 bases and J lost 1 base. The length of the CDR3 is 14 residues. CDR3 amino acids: CASRQGQGNTEAFF. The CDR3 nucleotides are TGTGCCAGCAGGCAGGGACAGGGGAACACTGAAGCTTTCTTT.

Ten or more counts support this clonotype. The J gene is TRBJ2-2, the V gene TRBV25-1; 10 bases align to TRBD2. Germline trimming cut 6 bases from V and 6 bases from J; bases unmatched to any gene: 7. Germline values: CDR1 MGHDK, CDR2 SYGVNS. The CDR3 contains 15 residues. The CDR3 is CASRRAAGGPGELFF. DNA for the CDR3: TGTGCCAGCAGGCGAGCAGCGGGAGGGCCCGGGGAGCTGTTTTTT.

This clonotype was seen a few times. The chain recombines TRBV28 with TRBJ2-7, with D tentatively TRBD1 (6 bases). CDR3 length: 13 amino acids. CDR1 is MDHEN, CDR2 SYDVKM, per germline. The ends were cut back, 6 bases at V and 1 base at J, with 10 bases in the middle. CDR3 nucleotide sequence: TGTGCCAGCAGAAAAACAGGGTCCTACGAGCAGTACTTC. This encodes CASRKTGSYEQYF.

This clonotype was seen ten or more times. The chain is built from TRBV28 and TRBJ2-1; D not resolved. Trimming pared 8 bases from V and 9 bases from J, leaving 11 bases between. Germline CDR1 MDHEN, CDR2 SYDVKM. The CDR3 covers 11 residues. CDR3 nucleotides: TGTGCCAGCTCGAAATTTGGTGAGCAGTTCTTC. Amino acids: CASSKFGEQFF. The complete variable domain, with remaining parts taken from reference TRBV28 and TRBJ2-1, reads DVKVTQSSRYLVKRTGEKVFLECVQDMDHENMFWYRQDPGLGLRLIYFSYDVKMKEKGDIPEGYSVSREKKERFSLILESASTNQTSMYLCASSKFGEQFFGPGTRLTVL.

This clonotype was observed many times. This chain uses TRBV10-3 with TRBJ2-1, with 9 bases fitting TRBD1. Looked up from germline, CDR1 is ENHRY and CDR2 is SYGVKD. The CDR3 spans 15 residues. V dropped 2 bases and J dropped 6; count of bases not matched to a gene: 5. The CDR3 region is CAISEPMTGGNEQFF. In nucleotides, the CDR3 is TGTGCCATCAGTGAGCCCATGACAGGGGGCAATGAGCAGTTCTTC.

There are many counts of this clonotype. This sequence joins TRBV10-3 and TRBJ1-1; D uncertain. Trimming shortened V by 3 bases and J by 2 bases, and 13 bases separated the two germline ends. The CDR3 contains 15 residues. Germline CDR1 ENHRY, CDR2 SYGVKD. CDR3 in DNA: TGTGCCATCAGTGAAATGGCAGCTGCTAACACTGAAGCTTTCTTT. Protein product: CAISEMAAANTEAFF.

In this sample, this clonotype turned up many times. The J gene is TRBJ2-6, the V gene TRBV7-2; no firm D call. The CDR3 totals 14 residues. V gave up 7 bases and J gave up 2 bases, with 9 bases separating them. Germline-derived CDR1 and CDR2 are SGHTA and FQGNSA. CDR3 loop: CASTRSAGANVLTF. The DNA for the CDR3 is TGTGCCAGCACCCGTTCGGCTGGGGCCAACGTCCTGACTTTC.

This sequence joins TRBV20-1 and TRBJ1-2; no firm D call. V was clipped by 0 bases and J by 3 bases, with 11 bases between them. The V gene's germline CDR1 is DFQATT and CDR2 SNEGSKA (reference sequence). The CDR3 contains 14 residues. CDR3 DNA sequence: TGCAGTGCTAGAGAGCTTCAAATTTACTATGGCTACACCTTC. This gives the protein CSARELQIYYGYTF.

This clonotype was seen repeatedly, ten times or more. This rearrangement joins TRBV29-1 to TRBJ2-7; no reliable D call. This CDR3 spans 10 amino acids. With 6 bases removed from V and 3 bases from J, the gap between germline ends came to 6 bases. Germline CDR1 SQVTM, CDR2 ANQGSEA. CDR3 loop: CSVGLYEQYF. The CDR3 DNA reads TGCAGCGTGGGTCTCTACGAGCAGTACTTC.

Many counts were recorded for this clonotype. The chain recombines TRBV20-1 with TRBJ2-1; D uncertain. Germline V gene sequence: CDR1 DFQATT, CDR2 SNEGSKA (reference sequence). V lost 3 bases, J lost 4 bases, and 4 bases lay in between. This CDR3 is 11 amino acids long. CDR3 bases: TGCAGTGCTAGGACTTACAATGAGCAGTTCTTC. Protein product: CSARTYNEQFF.

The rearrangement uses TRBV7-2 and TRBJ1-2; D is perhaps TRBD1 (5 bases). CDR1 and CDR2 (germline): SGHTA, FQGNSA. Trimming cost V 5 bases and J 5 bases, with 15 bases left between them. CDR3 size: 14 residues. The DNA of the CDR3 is TGTGCCAGCAGCGCAGGGAGGAACTTTTATGGCTACACCTTC. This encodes CASSAGRNFYGYTF.

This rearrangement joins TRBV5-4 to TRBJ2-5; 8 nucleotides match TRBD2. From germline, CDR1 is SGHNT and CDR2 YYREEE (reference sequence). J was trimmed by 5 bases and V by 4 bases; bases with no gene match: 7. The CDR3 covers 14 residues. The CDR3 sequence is CASSLWTSIETQYF. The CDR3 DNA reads TGTGCCAGCAGCCTATGGACTAGCATCGAGACCCAGTACTTC.

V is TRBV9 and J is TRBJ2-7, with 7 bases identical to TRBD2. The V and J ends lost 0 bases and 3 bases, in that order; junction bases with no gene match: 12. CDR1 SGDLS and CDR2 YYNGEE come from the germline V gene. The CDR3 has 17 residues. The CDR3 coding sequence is TGTGCCAGCAGCGTAGGACTGGGTGGAGCGGGGCTCTACGAGCAGTACTTC. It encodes CASSVGLGGAGLYEQYF. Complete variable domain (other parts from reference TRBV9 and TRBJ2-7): DSGVTQTPKHLITATGQRVTLRCSPRSGDLSVYWYQQSLDQGLQFLIQYYNGEERAKGNILERFSAQQFPDLHSELNLSSLELGDSALYFCASSVGLGGAGLYEQYFGPGTRLTVT.

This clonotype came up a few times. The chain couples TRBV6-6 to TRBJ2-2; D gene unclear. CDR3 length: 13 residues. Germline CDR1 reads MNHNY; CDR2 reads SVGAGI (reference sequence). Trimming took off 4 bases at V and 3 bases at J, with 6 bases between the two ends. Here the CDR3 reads CASSSQHTGELFF. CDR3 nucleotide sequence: TGTGCCAGCAGTTCGCAGCACACCGGGGAGCTGTTTTTT.

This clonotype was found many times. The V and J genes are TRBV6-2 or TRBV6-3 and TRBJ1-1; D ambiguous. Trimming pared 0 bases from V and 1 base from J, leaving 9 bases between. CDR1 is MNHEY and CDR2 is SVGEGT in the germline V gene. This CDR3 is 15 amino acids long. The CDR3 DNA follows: TGTGCCAGCAGTTACTCGAGGATACAGAACACTGAAGCTTTCTTT. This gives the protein CASSYSRIQNTEAFF.

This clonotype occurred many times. DNA of the CDR3: TGTGCCAGCACGTCCGGACTAGCGGGAAACTACGAGCAGTACTTC. It is translated as CASTSGLAGNYEQYF. This chain links TRBV6-5 with TRBJ2-7; the match to TRBD2 covers 12 bases. CDR1 is MNHEY and CDR2 is SVGAGI in the germline V gene. V gave up 7 bases and J gave up 3 bases; unmatched junction bases: 7. CDR3 length: 15 amino acids.

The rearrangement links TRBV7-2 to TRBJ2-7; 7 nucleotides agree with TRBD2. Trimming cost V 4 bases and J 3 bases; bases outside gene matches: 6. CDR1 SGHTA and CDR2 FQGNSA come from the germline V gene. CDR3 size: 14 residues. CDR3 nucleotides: TGTGCCAGCAGCTGGGCTAGCGGTAGCTACGAGCAGTACTTC. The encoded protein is CASSWASGSYEQYF.

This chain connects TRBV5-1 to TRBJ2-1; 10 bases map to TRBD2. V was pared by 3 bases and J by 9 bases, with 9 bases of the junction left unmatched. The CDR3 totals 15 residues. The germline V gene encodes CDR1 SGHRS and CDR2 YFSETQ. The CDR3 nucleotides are TGCGCCAGCAGCTCCCTAAGCGGGAGGGCAGGTGAGCAGTTCTTC. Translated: CASSSLSGRAGEQFF.

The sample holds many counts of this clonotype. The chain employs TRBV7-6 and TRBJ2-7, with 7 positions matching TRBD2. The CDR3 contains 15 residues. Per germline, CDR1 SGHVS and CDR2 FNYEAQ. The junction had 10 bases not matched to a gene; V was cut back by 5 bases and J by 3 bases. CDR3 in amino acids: CASSMQEGGHYEQYF. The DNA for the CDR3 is TGTGCCAGCAGCATGCAGGAGGGAGGGCACTACGAGCAGTACTTC.

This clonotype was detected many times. CDR3 coding DNA: TGTGCCAGCGAGGCTAGCGGGAGGGCCTCAGAGACCCAGTACTTC. It encodes CASEASGRASETQYF. The rearrangement uses TRBV3-1 and TRBJ2-5; 12 positions agree with TRBD2. There are 15 residues in the CDR3. Germline V gives CDR1 LGHDT, CDR2 YNNKEL (reference sequence). V trimming: 8 bases; J trimming: 4 bases; junction bases outside the gene matches: 8.

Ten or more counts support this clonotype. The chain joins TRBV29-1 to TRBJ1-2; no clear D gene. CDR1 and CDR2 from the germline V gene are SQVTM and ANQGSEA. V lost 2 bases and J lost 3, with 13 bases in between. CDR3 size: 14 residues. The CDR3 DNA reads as TGCAGCGTTGAAAAAACAGAGGGAGACTATGGCTACACCTTC. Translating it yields CSVEKTEGDYGYTF.

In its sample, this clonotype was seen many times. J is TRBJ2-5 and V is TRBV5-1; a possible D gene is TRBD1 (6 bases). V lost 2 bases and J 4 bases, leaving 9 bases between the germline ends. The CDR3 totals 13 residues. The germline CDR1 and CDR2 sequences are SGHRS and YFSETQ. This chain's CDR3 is CASSLQGRETQYF. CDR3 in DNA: TGCGCCAGCAGCTTACAGGGAAGAGAGACCCAGTACTTC.

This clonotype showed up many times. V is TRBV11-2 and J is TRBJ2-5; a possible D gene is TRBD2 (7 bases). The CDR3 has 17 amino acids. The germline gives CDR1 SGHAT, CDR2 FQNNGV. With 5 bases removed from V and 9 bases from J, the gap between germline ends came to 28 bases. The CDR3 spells CASSPGGGGPNEGPQYF. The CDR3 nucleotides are TGTGCCAGCAGCCCCGGAGGGGGGGGCCCGAACGAGGGGCCCCAGTACTTC.

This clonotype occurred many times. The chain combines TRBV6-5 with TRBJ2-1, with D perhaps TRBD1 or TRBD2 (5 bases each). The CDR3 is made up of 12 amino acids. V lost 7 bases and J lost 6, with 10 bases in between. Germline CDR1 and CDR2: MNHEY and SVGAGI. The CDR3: CASNRGVNEQFF. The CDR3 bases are TGTGCCAGCAATCGAGGGGTCAATGAGCAGTTCTTC.